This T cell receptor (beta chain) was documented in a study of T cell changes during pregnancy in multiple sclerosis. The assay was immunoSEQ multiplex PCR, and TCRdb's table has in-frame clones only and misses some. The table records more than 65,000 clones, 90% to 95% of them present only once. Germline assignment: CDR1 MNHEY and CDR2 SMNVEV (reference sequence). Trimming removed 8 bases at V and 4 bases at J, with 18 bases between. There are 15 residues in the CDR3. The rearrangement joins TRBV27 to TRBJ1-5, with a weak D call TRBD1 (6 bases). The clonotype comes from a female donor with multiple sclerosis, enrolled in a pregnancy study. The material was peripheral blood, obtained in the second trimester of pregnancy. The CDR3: CASGTRGRGNQPQHF. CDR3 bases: TGTGCCAGCGGGACAAGAGGACGGGGAAATCAGCCCCAGCATTTT.